Sequencing of this T cell receptor beta chain was carried out in a study of OX40 agonist ivuxolimab in advanced cancers. Whole-study context: Three individuals attained partial responses, comprising one hepatocellular carcinoma case and two cutaneous melanoma cases. Overall study findings and caveats: Among the lowest peripheral clonal expansion occurred in 0.1-3.0 mg/kg partial responders. Circulating CD4+ and CD8+ T cells showed clonal expansion by week 6 at 0.1 to 3.0 mg/kg.

For this clone: Its antigen is still unknown.

Profiled with immunoSEQ multiplex PCR; TCRdb holds only in-frame clones, not every one. Among some 78,000 clones listed, 70% to 90% were seen once. The germline V gene has CDR1 SGHRS and CDR2 YFSETQ. This CDR3 is 14 amino acids long. V was shortened by 6 bases and J by 3 bases, with 14 bases between the two germline ends. The specimen was CD4+ or CD8+ T cells sorted from blood, collected in a trial of the OX40 agonist ivuxolimab. This chain joins TRBV5-1 and TRBJ2-3, with D possibly being TRBD1 or TRBD2 (5 bases each). This receptor was obtained from an adult with an advanced solid tumor such as melanoma, head and neck, liver or kidney cancer. The DNA for the CDR3 is TGCGCCAGCAAAGTAGCGCAGGGTACAGATACGCAGTATTTT. Encoded protein: CASKVAQGTDTQYF. Combining the CDR3 with reference TRBV5-1 and TRBJ2-3 gives the whole variable domain KAGVTQTPRYLIKTRGQQVTLSCSPISGHRSVSWYQQTPGQGLQFLFEYFSETQRNKGNFPGRFSGRQFSNSRSEMNVSTLELGDSALYLCASKVAQGTDTQYFGPGTRLTVL.